Presented here are 6 T cell receptor beta chains from one specimen sequenced in a study of cytomegalovirus exposure and HLA in healthy donors. The PCR employed 60 Vbeta primers together with 13 Jbeta primers. TCRdb's copy holds only in-frame clones and misses some; the assay was immunoSEQ multiplex PCR. Among under 200,000 clones listed, about 86% were seen once. The sample comprised PBMCs. The receptor source for this set is a young woman in good health and CMV-seronegative.

The genes are TRBV2 and TRBJ2-2, with D possibly being TRBD1 (6 bases). The CDR3 covers 16 residues. Germline CDR1 and CDR2: SNHLY and FYNNEI. Trimming shortened V by 2 bases and J by 1 base, and 11 bases separated the two germline ends. The CDR3: CASSEQGTQNTGELFF. CDR3 DNA sequence: TGTGCCAGCAGTGAACAGGGGACCCAGAACACCGGGGAGCTGTTTTTT.

J is TRBJ1-2 and V is TRBV28; TRBD1 agrees at 8 bases. V dropped 4 bases and J dropped 7; count of bases not matched to a gene: 11. Germline CDR1 MDHEN, CDR2 SYDVKM. The CDR3 length is 15 residues. The CDR3 loop is CASSSTGANYPGYTF. The CDR3, as DNA: TGTGCCAGCAGTTCGACAGGGGCTAACTATCCTGGCTACACCTTC.

The chain recombines TRBV29-1 with TRBJ2-6; 7 nucleotides align to TRBD1. V lost 4 bases and J lost 0; bases outside the gene matches: 6. The length of the CDR3 is 16 residues. CDR1 and CDR2 (germline): SQVTM, ANQGSEA. CDR3 loop: CSVAYRGSSGANVLTF. The CDR3 DNA sequence: TGCAGCGTTGCTTACAGGGGAAGCTCTGGGGCCAACGTCCTGACTTTC. Full variable domain (rest looked up from reference TRBV29-1 and TRBJ2-6): SAVISQKPSRDICQRGTSLTIQCQVDSQVTMMFWYRQQPGQSLTLIATANQGSEATYESGFVIDKFPISRPNLTFSTLTVSNMSPEDSSIYLCSVAYRGSSGANVLTFGAGSRLTVL.

The V and J genes are TRBV2 and TRBJ1-1; D not certain. V gave up 2 bases and J gave up 12 bases, with 10 bases separating them. Germline V gene lookup returns CDR1 SNHLY and CDR2 FYNNEI. The length of the CDR3 is 11 residues. The DNA of the CDR3 is TGTGCCAGCAGTGAATTGAGGGTTTCTTTCTTT. This gives the protein CASSELRVSFF.

CDR3 in DNA: TGTGCCAGCAGTTTGCGACAGGGATCCTACAATGAGCAGTTCTTC. Its translation is CASSLRQGSYNEQFF. This chain links TRBV27 with TRBJ2-1, with 7 bases that match TRBD1. The CDR3 has 15 amino acids. The ends lost 3 bases at V and 1 base at J; junction bases unmatched: 3. Germline V lookup: CDR1 MNHEY, CDR2 SMNVEV (reference sequence).

This clone was seen only a few times. The J gene is TRBJ2-4, the V gene TRBV5-4; no reliable D call. The CDR3 is 11 residues long. Germline CDR1 and CDR2: SGHNT and YYREEE (reference sequence). Trimming stripped 7 bases from V and 6 bases from J, with 8 bases between. Here the CDR3 DNA reads TGTGCCAGCCTTCTAGGAAACATTCAGTACTTC. It codes for CASLLGNIQYF.